Presented here are 9 T cell receptor beta chains from one specimen sequenced in a study of cytomegalovirus exposure and HLA in healthy donors. A multiplex PCR was run with 60 Vbeta primers and 13 Jbeta primers. The data were produced by immunoSEQ multiplex PCR, yet TCRdb's version contains in-frame clones alone and is incomplete. This sample yields 200,000 to 250,000 clones, of which 82% are seen a single time; 4.5% to 6% belongs to the top ten. Sequenced input: PBMCs. Receptors were obtained from a woman aged 40-49 years in good health and CMV-seropositive.

This chain links TRBV5-1 with TRBJ1-5; D call uncertain. V was shortened by 10 bases and J by 7 bases, with 21 bases between the two germline ends. The CDR3 is made up of 14 amino acids. From germline, CDR1 is SGHRS and CDR2 YFSETQ. The CDR3: CAGRESPRRQPQHF. CDR3 nucleotide sequence: TGCGCCGGGCGGGAGAGCCCGCGGCGGCAGCCCCAGCATTTT.

This sequence joins TRBV18 and TRBJ2-1; TRBD1 agrees at 7 bases. Germline assignment: CDR1 KGHSH and CDR2 LQKENI. The V and J ends lost 5 bases and 5 bases, in that order; junction bases with no gene match: 9. CDR3 length: 15 amino acids. Written as DNA, the CDR3 is TGTGCCAGCTCAGTCTCCAGGGGGATAGACAATGAGCAGTTCTTC. The encoded protein is CASSVSRGIDNEQFF.

The CDR3 reads CASSMAVTQYF. The DNA for the CDR3 is TGTGCCAGTAGTATGGCCGTAACGCAGTATTTT. This chain uses TRBV19 with TRBJ2-3; unclear D gene. V gave up 3 bases and J gave up 9 bases, with 7 bases separating them. The CDR3 extends over 11 amino acids. Germline CDR1 reads LNHDA; CDR2 reads SQIVND (reference sequence).

The chain is built from TRBV10-3 and TRBJ1-1, with 8 bases matching TRBD1. The CDR3 is 15 residues long. V trimming: 4 bases; J trimming: 5 bases; junction bases outside the gene matches: 9. Germline CDR1 is ENHRY and CDR2 is SYGVKD. This CDR3 is CAISATTGVQTEAFF. CDR3 DNA sequence: TGTGCCATCAGTGCCACGACAGGGGTTCAAACTGAAGCTTTCTTT.

This clone was recorded a few times. The chain couples TRBV4-2 to TRBJ2-7, with 8 bases lining up with TRBD2. Per germline, CDR1 LGHNA and CDR2 YNFKEQ. The trim removed 1 base at V and 2 bases at J, leaving 7 bases unmatched. This CDR3 has 16 amino acids. The CDR3 loop reads CASSQGFSGVTYEQYF. In nucleotides, the CDR3 is TGTGCCAGCAGCCAAGGATTTAGCGGGGTCACCTACGAGCAGTACTTC.

This clone has only one observation. This rearrangement joins TRBV10-3 to TRBJ1-1; TRBD1 is a possible D gene (6 bases). V shed 2 bases and J shed 3 bases, with 7 bases lying between them. The length of the CDR3 is 13 residues. Germline V gene data show CDR1 as ENHRY and CDR2 as SYGVKD. In nucleotides, the CDR3 is TGTGCCATCAGTGAGGAGGGGGACACTGAAGCTTTCTTT. Translation: CAISEEGDTEAFF.

The chain is built from TRBV28 and TRBJ2-2; 11 bases are shared with TRBD1. CDR3 size: 15 residues. Germline V gene lookup returns CDR1 MDHEN and CDR2 SYDVKM. Losses at the gene ends were 5 bases for V and 5 bases for J; bases not matched to a gene: 4. The CDR3, as DNA: TGTGCCAGCAGTGGACAGGGGGCAGGGACCGGGGAGCTGTTTTTT. It specifies CASSGQGAGTGELFF.

The rearrangement links TRBV9 to TRBJ2-3; TRBD2 might be the D (6 bases). The germline gives CDR1 SGDLS, CDR2 YYNGEE. This CDR3 spans 15 amino acids. V shed 2 bases and J shed 3 bases, with 13 bases lying between them. CDR3 nucleotide sequence: TGTGCCAGCAGCGTGTCGGCGCGGGGTACAGATACGCAGTATTTT. It translates to CASSVSARGTDTQYF.

This clone occurred a few times. The chain couples TRBV30 to TRBJ1-1; weak D call: TRBD1 (6 bases). The V end lost 0 bases, the J end lost 4 bases, and 12 bases lay between the germline ends. The CDR3 sequence is 14 residues long. The germline CDR1 and CDR2 sequences are GTSNPN and SVGIG (reference sequence). CDR3 in amino acids: CAWSVRQAVTEAFF. In DNA form, the CDR3 reads TGTGCCTGGAGTGTACGACAGGCGGTCACTGAAGCTTTCTTT. Drawing the rest from reference TRBV30 and TRBJ1-1, the complete variable domain is SQTIHQWPATLVQPVGSPLSLECTVEGTSNPNLYWYRQAAGRGLQLLFYSVGIGQISSEVPQNLSASRPQDRQFILSSKKLLLSDSGFYLCAWSVRQAVTEAFFGQGTRLTVV.